The clone carrying this TCR beta chain came up once. The sample is drawn from a study of blood T cell repertoires in COVID-19. Across the whole study: COVID-19 samples, acute and convalescent, were from the United States, Italy and Spain. Nucleic acid was either cDNA or gDNA, and it came from T cells, B-cell-depleted T cells, or PBMCs.

TCRdb keeps only in-frame clones here, not all; method: immunoSEQ multiplex PCR. The sample includes fewer than 350,000 clones, approximately 85% of them seen just once. The V and J ends lost 4 bases and 1 base respectively, with 13 bases between them. The CDR3 sequence is 15 residues long. The germline V gene has CDR1 SEHNR and CDR2 FQNEAQ (reference sequence). The sequence derives from a man younger than 35 with active or convalescent COVID-19. This chain joins TRBV7-9 and TRBJ1-1; possible D gene TRBD1, 6 bases. The sequenced sample consisted of peripheral blood. The CDR3 nucleotides read TGTGCCAGCAGCTATGGGGGGGCAGAGAACACTGAAGCTTTCTTT. Translation gives CASSYGGAENTEAFF.